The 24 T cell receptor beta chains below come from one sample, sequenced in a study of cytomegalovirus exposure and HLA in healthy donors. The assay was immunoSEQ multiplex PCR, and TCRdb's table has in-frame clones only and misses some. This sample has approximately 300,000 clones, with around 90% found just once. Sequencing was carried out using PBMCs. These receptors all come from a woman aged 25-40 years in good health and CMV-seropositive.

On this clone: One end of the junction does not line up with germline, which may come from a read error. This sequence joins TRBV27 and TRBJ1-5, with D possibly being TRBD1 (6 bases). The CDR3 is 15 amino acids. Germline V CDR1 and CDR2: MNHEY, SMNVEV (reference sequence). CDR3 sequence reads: CASRLSTGQNQPQHF. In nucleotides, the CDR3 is TGTGCCAGCAGATTATCGACAGGCCAAAATCAGCCCCAGCATTTT.

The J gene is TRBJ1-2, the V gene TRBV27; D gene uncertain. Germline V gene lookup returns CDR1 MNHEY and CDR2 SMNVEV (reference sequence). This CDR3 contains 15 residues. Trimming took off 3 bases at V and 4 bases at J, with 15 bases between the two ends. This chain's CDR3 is CASSFAAQSSYGYTF. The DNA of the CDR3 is TGTGCCAGCAGTTTCGCCGCCCAATCTAGCTATGGCTACACCTTC.

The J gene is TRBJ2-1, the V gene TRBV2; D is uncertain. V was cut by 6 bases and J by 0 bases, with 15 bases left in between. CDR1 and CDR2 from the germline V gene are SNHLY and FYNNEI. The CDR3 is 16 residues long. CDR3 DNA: TGTGCCAGCAGAGAGGACGCTAGGAGCTCCTACAATGAGCAGTTCTTC. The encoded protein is CASREDARSSYNEQFF.

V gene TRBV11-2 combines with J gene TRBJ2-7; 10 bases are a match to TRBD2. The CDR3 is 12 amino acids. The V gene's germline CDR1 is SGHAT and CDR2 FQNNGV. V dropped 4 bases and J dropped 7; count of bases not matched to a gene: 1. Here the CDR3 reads CASSWGLAEQYF. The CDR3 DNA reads TGTGCCAGCAGCTGGGGACTAGCGGAGCAGTACTTC.

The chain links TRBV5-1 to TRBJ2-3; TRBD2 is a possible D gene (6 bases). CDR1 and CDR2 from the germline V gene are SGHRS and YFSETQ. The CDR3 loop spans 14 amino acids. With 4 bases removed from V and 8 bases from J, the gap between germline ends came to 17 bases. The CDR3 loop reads CASSRGTAEGTQYF. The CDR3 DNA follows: TGCGCCAGCAGCCGCGGGACGGCAGAGGGTACGCAGTATTTT.

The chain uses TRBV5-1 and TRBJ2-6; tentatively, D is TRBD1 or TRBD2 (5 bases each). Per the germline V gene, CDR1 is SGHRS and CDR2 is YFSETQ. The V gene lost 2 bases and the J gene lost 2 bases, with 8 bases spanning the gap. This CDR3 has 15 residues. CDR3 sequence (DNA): TGCGCCAGCAGCTTAGGGGACGCTGGGGCCAACGTCCTGACTTTC. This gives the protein CASSLGDAGANVLTF.

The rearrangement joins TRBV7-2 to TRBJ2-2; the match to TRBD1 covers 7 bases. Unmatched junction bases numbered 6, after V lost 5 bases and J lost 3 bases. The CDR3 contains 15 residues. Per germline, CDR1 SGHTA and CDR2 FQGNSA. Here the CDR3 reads CASSRRDRHTGELFF. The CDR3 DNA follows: TGTGCCAGCAGCCGTCGGGACAGACACACCGGGGAGCTGTTTTTT.

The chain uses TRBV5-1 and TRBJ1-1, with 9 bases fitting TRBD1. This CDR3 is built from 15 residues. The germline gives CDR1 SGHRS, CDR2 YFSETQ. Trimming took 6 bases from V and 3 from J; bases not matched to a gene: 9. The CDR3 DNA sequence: TGCGCCAGCATCGCGGGGGACAGGGCTGACACTGAAGCTTTCTTT. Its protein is CASIAGDRADTEAFF.

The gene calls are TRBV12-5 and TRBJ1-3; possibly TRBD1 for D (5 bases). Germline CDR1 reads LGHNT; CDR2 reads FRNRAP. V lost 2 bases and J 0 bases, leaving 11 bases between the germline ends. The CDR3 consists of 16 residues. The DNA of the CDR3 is TGTGCTAGTGGTTTGCCAGGGACGTCCTCTGGAAACACCATATATTTT. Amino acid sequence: CASGLPGTSSGNTIYF.

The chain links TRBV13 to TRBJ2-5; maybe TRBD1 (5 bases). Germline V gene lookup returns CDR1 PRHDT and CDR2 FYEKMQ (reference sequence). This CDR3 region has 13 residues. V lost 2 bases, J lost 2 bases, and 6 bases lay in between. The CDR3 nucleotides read TGTGCCAGCAGCTTACAGGGTCAAGAGACCCAGTACTTC. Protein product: CASSLQGQETQYF.

The CDR3 loop reads CASSLWNPETQYF. CDR3 bases: TGTGCCAGCAGCTTGTGGAACCCAGAGACCCAGTACTTC. The chain links TRBV5-8 to TRBJ2-5; no reliable D call. Trimming took 1 base from V and 4 from J, leaving 8 bases between them. Germline V lookup: CDR1 SGHTS, CDR2 YDEGEE. This CDR3 contains 13 residues.

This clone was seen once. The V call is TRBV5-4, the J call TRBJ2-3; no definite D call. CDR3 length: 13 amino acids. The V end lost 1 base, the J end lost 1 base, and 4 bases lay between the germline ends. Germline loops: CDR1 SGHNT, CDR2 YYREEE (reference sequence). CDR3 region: CASSLSRTDTQYF. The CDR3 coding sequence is TGTGCCAGCAGCTTGTCCCGCACAGATACGCAGTATTTT.

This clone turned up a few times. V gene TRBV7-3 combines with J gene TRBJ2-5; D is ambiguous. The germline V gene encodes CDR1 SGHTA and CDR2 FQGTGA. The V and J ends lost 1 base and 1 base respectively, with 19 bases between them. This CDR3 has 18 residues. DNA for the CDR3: TGTGCCAGCAGCTTAATTCCAGCCAGGCCGAGTGCCCAAGAGACCCAGTACTTC. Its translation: CASSLIPARPSAQETQYF.

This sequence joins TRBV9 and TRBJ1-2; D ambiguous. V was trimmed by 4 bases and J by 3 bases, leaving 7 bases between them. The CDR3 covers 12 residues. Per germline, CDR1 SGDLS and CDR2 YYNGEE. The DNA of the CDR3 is TGTGCCAGCAGCCCTTTTGACTATGGCTACACCTTC. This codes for CASSPFDYGYTF.

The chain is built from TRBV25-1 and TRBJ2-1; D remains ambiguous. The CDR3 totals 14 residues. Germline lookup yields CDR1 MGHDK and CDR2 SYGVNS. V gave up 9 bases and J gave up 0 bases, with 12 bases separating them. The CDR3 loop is CASLGWSSYNEQFF. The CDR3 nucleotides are TGTGCCAGTTTAGGTTGGAGCTCCTACAATGAGCAGTTCTTC.

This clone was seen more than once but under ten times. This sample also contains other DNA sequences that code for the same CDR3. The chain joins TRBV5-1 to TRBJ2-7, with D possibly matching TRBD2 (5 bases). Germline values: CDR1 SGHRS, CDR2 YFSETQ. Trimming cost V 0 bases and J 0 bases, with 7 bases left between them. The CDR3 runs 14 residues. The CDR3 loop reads CASSLGLASYEQYF. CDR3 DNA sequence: TGCGCCAGCAGCTTGGGCCTAGCCTCCTACGAGCAGTACTTC.

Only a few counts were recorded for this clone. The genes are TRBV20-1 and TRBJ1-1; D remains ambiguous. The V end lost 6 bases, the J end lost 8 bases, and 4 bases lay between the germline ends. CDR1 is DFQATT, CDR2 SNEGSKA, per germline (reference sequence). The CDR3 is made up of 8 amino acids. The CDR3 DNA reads TGCAGTGCCCCCGAAGCTTTCTTT. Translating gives CSAPEAFF.

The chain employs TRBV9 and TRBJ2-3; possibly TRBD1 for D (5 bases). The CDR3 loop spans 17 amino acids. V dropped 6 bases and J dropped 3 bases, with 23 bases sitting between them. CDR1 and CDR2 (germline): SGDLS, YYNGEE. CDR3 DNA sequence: TGTGCCAGCACCCCTGGGGCAGTGCTAGATTTTACAGATACGCAGTATTTT. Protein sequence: CASTPGAVLDFTDTQYF. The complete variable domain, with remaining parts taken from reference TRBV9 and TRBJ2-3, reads DSGVTQTPKHLITATGQRVTLRCSPRSGDLSVYWYQQSLDQGLQFLIQYYNGEERAKGNILERFSAQQFPDLHSELNLSSLELGDSALYFCASTPGAVLDFTDTQYFGPGTRLTVL.

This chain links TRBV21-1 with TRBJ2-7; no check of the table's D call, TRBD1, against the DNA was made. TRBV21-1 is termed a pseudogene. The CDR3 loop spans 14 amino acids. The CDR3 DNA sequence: TGTGCCAGCAGCCAAACAGGGCACTCGGACGAGCAGTACTTC. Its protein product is CASSQTGHSDEQYF.

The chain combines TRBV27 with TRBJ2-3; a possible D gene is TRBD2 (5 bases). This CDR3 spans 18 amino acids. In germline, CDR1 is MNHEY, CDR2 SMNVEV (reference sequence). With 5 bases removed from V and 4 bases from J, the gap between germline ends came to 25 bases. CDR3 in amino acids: CASSTTNPSLGRPDTQYF. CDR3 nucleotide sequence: TGTGCCAGCAGTACCACCAACCCATCACTAGGTCGTCCAGATACGCAGTATTTT.

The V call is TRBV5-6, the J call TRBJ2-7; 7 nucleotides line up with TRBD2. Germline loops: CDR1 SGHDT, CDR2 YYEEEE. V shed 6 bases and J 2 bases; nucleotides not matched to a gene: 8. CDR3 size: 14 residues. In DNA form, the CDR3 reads TGTGCCAGCACAACTACTAGCGAGCCCTACGAGCAGTACTTC. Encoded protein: CASTTTSEPYEQYF.

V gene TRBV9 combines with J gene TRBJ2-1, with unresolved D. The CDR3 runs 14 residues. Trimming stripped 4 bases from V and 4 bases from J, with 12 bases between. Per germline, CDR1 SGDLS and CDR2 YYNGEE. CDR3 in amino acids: CASSPFTDYNEQFF. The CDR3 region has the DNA TGTGCCAGCAGCCCCTTCACAGATTACAATGAGCAGTTCTTC.

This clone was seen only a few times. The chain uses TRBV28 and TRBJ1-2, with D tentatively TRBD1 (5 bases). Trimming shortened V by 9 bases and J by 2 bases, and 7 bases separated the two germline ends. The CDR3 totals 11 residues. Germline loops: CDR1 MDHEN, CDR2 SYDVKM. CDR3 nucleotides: TGTGCCAGTGGACAAAACTATGGCTACACCTTC. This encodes CASGQNYGYTF.

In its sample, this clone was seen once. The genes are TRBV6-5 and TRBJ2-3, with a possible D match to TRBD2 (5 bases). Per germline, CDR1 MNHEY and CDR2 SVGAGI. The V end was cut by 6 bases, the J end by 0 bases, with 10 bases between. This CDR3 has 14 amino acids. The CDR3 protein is CASRRTRSTDTQYF. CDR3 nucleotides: TGTGCCAGCAGACGGACTCGGAGCACAGATACGCAGTATTTT.